The 10 T cell receptor beta chains given below trace back to one sample, sequenced in a study of blood T cell repertoires in COVID-19. Clones were read by immunoSEQ multiplex PCR, and TCRdb kept only the in-frame ones, dropping some. Of 100,000 to 150,000 clones listed, 75% to 85% are singletons. Material: peripheral blood. The source of these receptors is a woman aged 50 to 65 with acute or convalescent COVID-19.

The chain carries TRBV18 and TRBJ2-7, with D maybe TRBD1 (7 bases). This CDR3 comprises 15 residues. Germline lookup yields CDR1 KGHSH and CDR2 LQKENI. Trimming took 3 bases from V and 4 from J, leaving 16 bases between them. CDR3 residues: CASSPGRGQNYEQYF. The CDR3, as DNA: TGTGCCAGCTCACCGGGGCGGGGACAGAATTACGAGCAGTACTTC. The whole variable domain, filled in from reference TRBV18 and TRBJ2-7, reads NAGVMQNPRHLVRRRGQEARLRCSPMKGHSHVYWYRQLPEEGLKFMVYLQKENIIDESGMPKERFSAEFPKEGPSILRIQQVVRGDSAAYFCASSPGRGQNYEQYFGPGTRLTVT.

DNA of the CDR3: TGTGCCAGTAGCAACGGGGAGCCCCAGCATTTT. This translates into CASSNGEPQHF. V usage is TRBV19 and J usage is TRBJ1-5; D is undetermined. Germline CDR1 LNHDA, CDR2 SQIVND (reference sequence). V lost 6 bases and J 8 bases, leaving 8 bases between the germline ends. This CDR3 contains 11 residues.

This clone was seen only a few times. This chain uses TRBV28 with TRBJ2-7; TRBD1 matches 7 bases. In germline, CDR1 is MDHEN, CDR2 SYDVKM. Losses at the gene ends were 10 bases for V and 0 bases for J; bases not matched to a gene: 6. The CDR3 is made up of 13 amino acids. The DNA of the CDR3 is TGTGCCACCTGGGGGACAGTCTCCTACGAGCAGTACTTC. This codes for CATWGTVSYEQYF. The variable domain in full, with the rest retrieved from reference TRBV28 and TRBJ2-7, is DVKVTQSSRYLVKRTGEKVFLECVQDMDHENMFWYRQDPGLGLRLIYFSYDVKMKEKGDIPEGYSVSREKKERFSLILESASTNQTSMYLCATWGTVSYEQYFGPGTRLTVT.

This rearrangement joins TRBV15 to TRBJ1-6, with 8 bases lining up with TRBD1. Trimming cost V 3 bases and J 9 bases; bases outside gene matches: 7. CDR3 length: 15 amino acids. The germline V gene encodes CDR1 LNHNV and CDR2 YYDKDF (reference sequence). The CDR3 sequence is CATSSRGQRGSPLHF. The CDR3 bases are TGTGCCACCAGCAGCAGGGGGCAGAGGGGTTCACCCCTCCACTTT.

The V gene is TRBV19, the J gene TRBJ2-7; tentative D call: TRBD1 (6 bases). CDR1 and CDR2 (germline): LNHDA, SQIVND (reference sequence). The CDR3 is made up of 13 amino acids. V was trimmed by 3 bases and J by 7 bases, leaving 13 bases between them. The CDR3 sequence: CASSIQGGNEQYF. The DNA of the CDR3 is TGTGCCAGTAGTATCCAAGGGGGTAATGAGCAGTACTTC.

The V gene is TRBV3-1 (or the pseudogene TRBV3-2), the J gene TRBJ1-2, with 12 nucleotides matching TRBD1. V dropped 1 base and J dropped 4; count of bases not matched to a gene: 4. The germline CDR1 and CDR2 sequences are LGHDT and YNNKEL (reference sequence). This CDR3 region has 16 residues. DNA for the CDR3: TGTGCCAGCAGCCAAGCGGGACAGGGGGCGCGCTATGGCTACACCTTC. This translates into CASSQAGQGARYGYTF.

This rearrangement joins TRBV19 to TRBJ2-1; 11 nucleotides line up with TRBD2. V lost 6 bases and J lost 4; bases outside the gene matches: 8. CDR3 length equals 16 residues. In germline, CDR1 is LNHDA, CDR2 SQIVND (reference sequence). CDR3 DNA: TGTGCCAGTAGCCAGACTAGCGGGATCGTTTACAATGAGCAGTTCTTC. As protein: CASSQTSGIVYNEQFF. Supplemented by reference TRBV19 and TRBJ2-1, the full variable domain reads DGGITQSPKYLFRKEGQNVTLSCEQNLNHDAMYWYRQDPGQGLRLIYYSQIVNDFQKGDIAEGYSVSREKKESFPLTVTSAQKNPTAFYLCASSQTSGIVYNEQFFGPGTRLTVL.

CDR3 coding DNA: TGTGCCAGCAGTTTACGGGGACAGGGGAATTATGGCTACACCTTC. Translation: CASSLRGQGNYGYTF. V is TRBV27 and J is TRBJ1-2; 10 nucleotides align to TRBD1. The CDR3 is 15 residues long. V gave up 2 bases and J gave up 5 bases; unmatched junction bases: 5. Germline V gene data show CDR1 as MNHEY and CDR2 as SMNVEV (reference sequence).

The J gene is TRBJ2-1, the V gene TRBV2, with 11 bases that match TRBD1. This CDR3 is 13 amino acids long. Looked up from germline, CDR1 is SNHLY and CDR2 is FYNNEI. V shed 7 bases, J shed 6 bases, and the junction held 2 bases outside the gene matches. In nucleotides, the CDR3 is TGTGCCAGCAAAGGGACAGGGGGCAATGAGCAGTTCTTC. Amino acids: CASKGTGGNEQFF.

The chain recombines TRBV29-1 with TRBJ2-5; D call uncertain. CDR1 is SQVTM and CDR2 is ANQGSEA in the germline V gene. V was shortened by 3 bases and J by 1 base, with 9 bases between the two germline ends. CDR3 length equals 13 residues. In DNA, the CDR3 is TGCAGCGTTGACGCAGGCCGCCAAGAGACCCAGTACTTC. Its protein product is CSVDAGRQETQYF.